The next 8 T cell receptor beta chains were all read from a single sample in a study of CD8 T cells in Susac syndrome. Reverse transcription of roughly 0.5 to 1 ug RNA used random hexamers. MiXCR, applied by TCRdb to the immunoSEQ multiplex PCR reads, yields one record per CDR3 protein. The data show some 96,000 distinct CDR3 sequences, about 93% seen once. Sequenced sample: CD4+ T cells from PBMCs. The source of these receptors is a human donor with Susac syndrome.

The V call is TRBV27, the J call TRBJ2-1; 10 bases match TRBD2. The CDR3 runs to 15 residues. Germline trimming cut 4 bases from V and 10 bases from J; bases unmatched to any gene: 10. Germline V gene sequence: CDR1 MNHEY, CDR2 SMNVEV (reference sequence). DNA for the CDR3: TGTGCCAGCAGTTCCCCGGTAGCGGGGGGTCACGAGCAGTTCTTC. Its translation is CASSSPVAGGHEQFF.

The J gene is TRBJ2-1, the V gene TRBV7-2, with 8 nucleotides matching TRBD1. Germline assignment: CDR1 SGHTA and CDR2 FQGNSA. The CDR3 has 14 residues. With V trimmed by 5 bases and J by 8 bases, 8 bases remained unmatched. Here the CDR3 DNA reads TGTGCCAGCAGCCGACAGGGGATAAGGGATGAGCAGTTCTTC. This sequence encodes CASSRQGIRDEQFF.

The chain combines TRBV5-1 with TRBJ1-1; 7 nucleotides agree with TRBD1. CDR1 SGHRS and CDR2 YFSETQ come from the germline V gene. CDR3 length: 15 amino acids. The junction had 3 bases not matched to a gene; V was cut back by 0 bases and J by 1 base. The CDR3 protein is CASSLAPGGNTEAFF. The DNA of the CDR3 is TGCGCCAGCAGCTTGGCCCCAGGGGGGAACACTGAAGCTTTCTTT. The full variable domain, with the rest looked up from reference TRBV5-1 and TRBJ1-1, is KAGVTQTPRYLIKTRGQQVTLSCSPISGHRSVSWYQQTPGQGLQFLFEYFSETQRNKGNFPGRFSGRQFSNSRSEMNVSTLELGDSALYLCASSLAPGGNTEAFFGQGTRLTVV.

The gene calls are TRBV2 and TRBJ1-3, with D unclear. The V gene lost 2 bases and the J gene lost 2 bases, with 10 bases spanning the gap. CDR1 is SNHLY and CDR2 is FYNNEI in the germline V gene. CDR3 size: 15 residues. The CDR3 spells CASSETRSPGNTIYF. The CDR3 DNA follows: TGTGCCAGCAGTGAAACCAGAAGCCCTGGAAACACCATATATTTT.

The V gene is TRBV20-1, the J gene TRBJ2-7; 7 bases align to TRBD1. The CDR3 is 15 residues long. The J segment lost 4 bases and the V segment lost 2 bases, leaving 11 bases of the junction unmatched. Germline-derived CDR1 and CDR2 are DFQATT and SNEGSKA (reference sequence). The CDR3 DNA reads TGCAGTGCTAGACCCCCGGGACAGAGGGAGTACGAGCAGTACTTC. Its translation: CSARPPGQREYEQYF.

V and J are TRBV5-1 and TRBJ2-5; D gene unclear. V was cut by 1 base and J by 2 bases, with 6 bases left in between. This CDR3 contains 13 residues. Germline V gene sequence: CDR1 SGHRS, CDR2 YFSETQ. CDR3 in DNA: TGCGCCAGCAGCTTGACAGTGCAAGAGACCCAGTACTTC. Encoded protein: CASSLTVQETQYF.

This chain joins TRBV30 and TRBJ1-4; tentative D call: TRBD1 (6 bases). In germline, CDR1 is GTSNPN, CDR2 SVGIG (reference sequence). The V end lost 0 bases, the J end lost 5 bases, and 10 bases lay between the germline ends. The CDR3 loop spans 14 amino acids. CDR3 region: CAWSVKGDNEKLFF. The CDR3 DNA sequence: TGTGCCTGGAGTGTAAAGGGGGACAATGAAAAACTGTTTTTT.

The chain links TRBV9 to TRBJ2-5; D is ambiguous. Germline CDR1 reads SGDLS; CDR2 reads YYNGEE. V was pared by 0 bases and J by 5 bases, with 5 bases between. The CDR3 extends over 12 amino acids. The CDR3 is CASSVGRETQYF. CDR3 bases: TGTGCCAGCAGCGTAGGTCGGGAGACCCAGTACTTC. The variable domain in full, completed from reference TRBV9 and TRBJ2-5, reads DSGVTQTPKHLITATGQRVTLRCSPRSGDLSVYWYQQSLDQGLQFLIQYYNGEERAKGNILERFSAQQFPDLHSELNLSSLELGDSALYFCASSVGRETQYFGPGTRLLVL.